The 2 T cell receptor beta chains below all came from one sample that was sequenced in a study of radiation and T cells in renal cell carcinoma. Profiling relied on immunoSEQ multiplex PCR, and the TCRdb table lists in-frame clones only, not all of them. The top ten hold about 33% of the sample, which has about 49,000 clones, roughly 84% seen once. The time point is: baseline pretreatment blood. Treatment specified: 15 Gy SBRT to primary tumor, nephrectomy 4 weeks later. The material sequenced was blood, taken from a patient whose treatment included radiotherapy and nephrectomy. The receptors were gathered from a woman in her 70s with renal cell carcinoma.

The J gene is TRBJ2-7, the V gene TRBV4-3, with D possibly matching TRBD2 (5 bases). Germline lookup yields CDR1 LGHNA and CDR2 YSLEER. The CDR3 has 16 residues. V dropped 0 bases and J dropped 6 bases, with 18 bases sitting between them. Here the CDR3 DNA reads TGCGCCAGCAGCCAAGACCGGACTCTCATGCTTACCGAGCAGTACTTC. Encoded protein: CASSQDRTLMLTEQYF.

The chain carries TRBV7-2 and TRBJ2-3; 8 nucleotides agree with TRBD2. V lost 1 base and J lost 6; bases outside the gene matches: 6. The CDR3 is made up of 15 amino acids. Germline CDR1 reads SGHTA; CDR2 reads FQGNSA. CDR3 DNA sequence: TGTGCCAGCAGCTTAGGTAGCGGGGAGGTCGATACGCAGTATTTT. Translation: CASSLGSGEVDTQYF.